The following is a TCR beta chain sequence with its context. This sample is part of a study of T-cell reconstitution after alpha-beta-depleted transplantation in children. The CDR3 is 12 amino acids. Unmatched junction bases numbered 7, after V lost 11 bases and J lost 8 bases. The germline CDR1 and CDR2 sequences are SGHVS and FQNEAQ. Unique molecular identifiers were incorporated during preparation of the TCRbeta library. TCRdb re-analysed the PCR reads in MiXCR, keeping a single row per CDR3 protein. The repertoire consists of about 400,000 distinct CDR3 sequences, with roughly 22% occurring once and the leading ten covering less than 4.5%.

This TCR came from a human donor who donated a stem cell graft to a child with acute myeloid leukemia. The material was PBMCs from the stem cell graft donor, obtained from the stem cell graft. The chain couples TRBV7-8 to TRBJ2-2, with 8 positions matching TRBD1. CDR3 loop: CAWAGGSGELFF. The CDR3 bases are TGTGCCTGGGCAGGGGGCTCAGGGGAGCTGTTTTTT.